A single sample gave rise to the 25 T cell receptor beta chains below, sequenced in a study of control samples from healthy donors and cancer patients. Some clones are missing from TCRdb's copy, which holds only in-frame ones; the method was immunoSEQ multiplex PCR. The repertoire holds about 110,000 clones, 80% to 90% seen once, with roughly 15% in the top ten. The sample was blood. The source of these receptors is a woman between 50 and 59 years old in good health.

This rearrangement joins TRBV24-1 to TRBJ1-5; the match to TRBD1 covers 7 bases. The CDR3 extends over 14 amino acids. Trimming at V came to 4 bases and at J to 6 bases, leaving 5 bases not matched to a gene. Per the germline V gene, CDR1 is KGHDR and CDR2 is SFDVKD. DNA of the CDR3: TGTGCCACCAGTGACTGGACAGGATCTCAGCCCCAGCATTTT. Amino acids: CATSDWTGSQPQHF.

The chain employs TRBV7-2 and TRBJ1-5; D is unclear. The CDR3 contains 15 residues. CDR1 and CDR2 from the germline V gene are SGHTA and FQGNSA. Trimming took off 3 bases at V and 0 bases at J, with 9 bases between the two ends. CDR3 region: CASSFDIYSNQPQHF. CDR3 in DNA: TGTGCCAGCAGCTTTGACATTTATAGCAATCAGCCCCAGCATTTT.

The CDR3 is CASRRNTEAFF. CDR3 bases: TGTGCCAGTAGGAGGAACACTGAAGCTTTCTTT. This chain connects TRBV19 to TRBJ1-1; D is uncertain. Deletions cut 6 bases from V and 1 base from J, with 3 bases between. The germline V gene encodes CDR1 LNHDA and CDR2 SQIVND (reference sequence). CDR3 length: 11 residues.

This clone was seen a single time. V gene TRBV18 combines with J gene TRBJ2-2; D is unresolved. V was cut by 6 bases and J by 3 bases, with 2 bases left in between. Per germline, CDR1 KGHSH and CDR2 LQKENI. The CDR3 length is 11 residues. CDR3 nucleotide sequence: TGTGCCAGCTCCTACACCGGGGAGCTGTTTTTT. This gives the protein CASSYTGELFF.

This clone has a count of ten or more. CDR3 sequence reads: CASSSLAGELFF. DNA for the CDR3: TGTGCCAGCAGCTCATTGGCCGGGGAGCTGTTTTTT. The rearrangement links TRBV11-2 to TRBJ2-2; no firm D call. Trimming pared 4 bases from V and 6 bases from J, leaving 6 bases between. CDR3 length equals 12 residues. Germline V gene lookup returns CDR1 SGHAT and CDR2 FQNNGV. The full variable domain, with the rest looked up from reference TRBV11-2 and TRBJ2-2, is EAGVAQSPRYKIIEKRQSVAFWCNPISGHATLYWYQQILGQGPKLLIQFQNNGVVDDSQLPKDRFSAERLKGVDSTLKIQPAKLEDSAVYLCASSSLAGELFFGEGSRLTVL.

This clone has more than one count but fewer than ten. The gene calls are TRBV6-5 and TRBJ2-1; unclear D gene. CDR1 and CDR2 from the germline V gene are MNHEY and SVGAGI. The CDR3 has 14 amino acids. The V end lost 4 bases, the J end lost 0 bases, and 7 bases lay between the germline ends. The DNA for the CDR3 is TGTGCCAGCAGTTTAAAGAGCTCCTACAATGAGCAGTTCTTC. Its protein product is CASSLKSSYNEQFF.

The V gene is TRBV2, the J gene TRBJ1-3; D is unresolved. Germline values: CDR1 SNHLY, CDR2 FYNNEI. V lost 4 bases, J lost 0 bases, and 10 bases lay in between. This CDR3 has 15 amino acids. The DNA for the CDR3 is TGTGCCAGCAGTGTAACCAGAGACTCTGGAAACACCATATATTTT. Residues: CASSVTRDSGNTIYF.

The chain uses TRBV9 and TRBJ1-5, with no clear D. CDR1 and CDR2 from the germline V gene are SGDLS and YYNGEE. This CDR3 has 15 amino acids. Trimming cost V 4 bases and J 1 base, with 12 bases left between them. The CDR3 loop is CASSPSGGSNQPQHF. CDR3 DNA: TGTGCCAGCAGCCCCTCCGGCGGGAGCAATCAGCCCCAGCATTTT.

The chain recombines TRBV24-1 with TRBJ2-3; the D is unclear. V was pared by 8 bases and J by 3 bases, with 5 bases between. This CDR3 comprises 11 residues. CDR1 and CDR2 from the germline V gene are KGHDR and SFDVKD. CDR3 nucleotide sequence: TGTGCCACCACCTGGACAGATACGCAGTATTTT. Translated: CATTWTDTQYF.

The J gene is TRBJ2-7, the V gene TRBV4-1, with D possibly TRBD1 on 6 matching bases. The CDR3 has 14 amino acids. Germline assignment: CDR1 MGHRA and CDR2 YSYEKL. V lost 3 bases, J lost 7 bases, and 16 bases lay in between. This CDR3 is CASSQGAIMGEQYF. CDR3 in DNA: TGCGCCAGCAGCCAGGGGGCGATCATGGGGGAGCAGTACTTC.

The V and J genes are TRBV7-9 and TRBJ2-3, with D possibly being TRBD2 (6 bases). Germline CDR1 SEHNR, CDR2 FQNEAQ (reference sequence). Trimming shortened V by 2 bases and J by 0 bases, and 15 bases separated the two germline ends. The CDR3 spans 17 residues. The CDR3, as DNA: TGTGCCAGCAGCTTACGAAGTCGCGGGACTAGCACAGATACGCAGTATTTT. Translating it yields CASSLRSRGTSTDTQYF. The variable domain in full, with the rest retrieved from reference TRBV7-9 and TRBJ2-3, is DTGVSQNPRHKITKRGQNVTFRCDPISEHNRLYWYRQTLGQGPEFLTYFQNEAQLEKSRLLSDRFSAERPKGSFSTLEIQRTEQGDSAMYLCASSLRSRGTSTDTQYFGPGTRLTVL.

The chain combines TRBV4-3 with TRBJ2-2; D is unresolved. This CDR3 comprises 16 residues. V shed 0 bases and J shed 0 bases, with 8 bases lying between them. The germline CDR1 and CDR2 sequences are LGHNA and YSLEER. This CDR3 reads CASSQDWQSNTGELFF. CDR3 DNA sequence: TGCGCCAGCAGCCAAGATTGGCAGTCGAACACCGGGGAGCTGTTTTTT.

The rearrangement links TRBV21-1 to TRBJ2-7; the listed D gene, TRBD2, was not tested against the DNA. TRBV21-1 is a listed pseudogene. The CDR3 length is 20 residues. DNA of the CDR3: TGTGCCAGCAGCAAACCTCAGGCCCTTCCCTCGTCTAGAGGGCTCTACGAGCAGTACGTC. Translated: CASSKPQALPSSRGLYEQYV.

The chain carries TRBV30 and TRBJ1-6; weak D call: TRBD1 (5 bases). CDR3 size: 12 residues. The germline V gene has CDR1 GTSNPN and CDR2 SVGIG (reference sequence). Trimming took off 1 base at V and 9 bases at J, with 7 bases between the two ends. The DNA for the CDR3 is TGTGCCTGGAGTGGGGGGGTTTCACCCCTCCACTTT. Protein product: CAWSGGVSPLHF. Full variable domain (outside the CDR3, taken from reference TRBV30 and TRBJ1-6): SQTIHQWPATLVQPVGSPLSLECTVEGTSNPNLYWYRQAAGRGLQLLFYSVGIGQISSEVPQNLSASRPQDRQFILSSKKLLLSDSGFYLCAWSGGVSPLHFGNGTRLTVT.

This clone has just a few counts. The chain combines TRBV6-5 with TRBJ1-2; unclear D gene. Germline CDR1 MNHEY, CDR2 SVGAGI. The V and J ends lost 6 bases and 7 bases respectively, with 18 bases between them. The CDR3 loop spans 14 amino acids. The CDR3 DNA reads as TGTGCCAGCAGCTCGGACGTCGGACGCTTTGGCTACACCTTC. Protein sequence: CASSSDVGRFGYTF.

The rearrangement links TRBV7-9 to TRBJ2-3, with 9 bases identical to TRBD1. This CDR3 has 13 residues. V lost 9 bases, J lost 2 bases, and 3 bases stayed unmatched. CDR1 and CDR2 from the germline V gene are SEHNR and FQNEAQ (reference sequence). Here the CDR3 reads CASGTGNTDTQYF. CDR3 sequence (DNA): TGTGCCAGTGGGACAGGGAACACAGATACGCAGTATTTT.

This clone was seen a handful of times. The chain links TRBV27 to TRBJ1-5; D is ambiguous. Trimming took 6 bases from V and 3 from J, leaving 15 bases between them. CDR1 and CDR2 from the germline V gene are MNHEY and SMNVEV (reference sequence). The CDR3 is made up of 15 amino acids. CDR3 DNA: TGTGCCAGCAGCCTAGGGCACCTTGACAATCAGCCCCAGCATTTT. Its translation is CASSLGHLDNQPQHF.

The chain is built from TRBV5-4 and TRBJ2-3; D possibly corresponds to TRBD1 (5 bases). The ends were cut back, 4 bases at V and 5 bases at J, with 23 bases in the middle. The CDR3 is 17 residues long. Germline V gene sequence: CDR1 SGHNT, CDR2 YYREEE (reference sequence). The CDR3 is CASSPLLGQGRRDTQYF. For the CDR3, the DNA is TGTGCCAGCAGCCCCCTCCTCGGCCAGGGTCGACGAGATACGCAGTATTTT.

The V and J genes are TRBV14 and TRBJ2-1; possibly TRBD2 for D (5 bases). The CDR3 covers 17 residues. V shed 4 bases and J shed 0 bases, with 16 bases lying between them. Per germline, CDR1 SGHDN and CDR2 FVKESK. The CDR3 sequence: CASSRSADWSSYNEQFF. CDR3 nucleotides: TGTGCCAGCAGCCGATCAGCGGACTGGAGCTCCTACAATGAGCAGTTCTTC.

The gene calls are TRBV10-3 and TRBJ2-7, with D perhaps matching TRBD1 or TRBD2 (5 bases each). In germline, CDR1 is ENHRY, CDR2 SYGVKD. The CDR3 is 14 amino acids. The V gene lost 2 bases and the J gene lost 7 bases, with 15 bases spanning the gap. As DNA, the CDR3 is TGTGCCATCAGTGAGAGGGACCAGGTCGGGGAGCAGTACTTC. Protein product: CAISERDQVGEQYF.

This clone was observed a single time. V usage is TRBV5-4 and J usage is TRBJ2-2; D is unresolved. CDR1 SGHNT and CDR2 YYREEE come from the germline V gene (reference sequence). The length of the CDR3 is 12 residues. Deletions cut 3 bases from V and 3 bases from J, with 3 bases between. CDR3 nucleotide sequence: TGTGCCAGCAGCTCCTACACCGGGGAGCTGTTTTTT. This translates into CASSSYTGELFF.

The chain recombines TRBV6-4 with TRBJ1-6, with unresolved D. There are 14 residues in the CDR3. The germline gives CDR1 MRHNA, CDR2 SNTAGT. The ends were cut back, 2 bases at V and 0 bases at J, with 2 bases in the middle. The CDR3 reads CASSDSSYNSPLHF. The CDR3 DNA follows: TGTGCCAGCAGTGACAGCTCCTATAATTCACCCCTCCACTTT.

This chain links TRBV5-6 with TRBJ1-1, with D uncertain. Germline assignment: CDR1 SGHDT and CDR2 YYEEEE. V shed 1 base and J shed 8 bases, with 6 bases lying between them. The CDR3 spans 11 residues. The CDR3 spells CASSLKREAFF. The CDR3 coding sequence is TGTGCCAGCAGCTTGAAAAGGGAAGCTTTCTTT.

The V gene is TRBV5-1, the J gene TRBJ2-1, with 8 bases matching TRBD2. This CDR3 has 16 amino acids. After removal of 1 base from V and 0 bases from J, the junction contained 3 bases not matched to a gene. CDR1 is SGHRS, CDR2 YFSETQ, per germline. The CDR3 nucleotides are TGCGCCAGCAGCTTGACTAGCGGCTCCTCCTACAATGAGCAGTTCTTC. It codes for CASSLTSGSSYNEQFF.

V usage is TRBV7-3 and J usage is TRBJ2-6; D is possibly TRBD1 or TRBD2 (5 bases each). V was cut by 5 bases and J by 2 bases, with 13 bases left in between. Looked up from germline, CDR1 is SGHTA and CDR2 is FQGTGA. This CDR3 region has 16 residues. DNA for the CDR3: TGTGCCAGCAGCCAGATGGGGGAGACTGGGGCCAACGTCCTGACTTTC. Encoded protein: CASSQMGETGANVLTF. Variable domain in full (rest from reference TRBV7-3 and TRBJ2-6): GAGVSQTPSNKVTEKGKYVELRCDPISGHTALYWYRQSLGQGPEFLIYFQGTGAADDSGLPNDRFFAVRPEGSVSTLKIQRTERGDSAVYLCASSQMGETGANVLTFGAGSRLTVL.